This is a list of T cell receptor beta chains from one sample in a study of shared clonotypes between healthy human individuals. The repertoire was sequenced with immunoSEQ multiplex PCR; TCRdb's copy has only in-frame clones and lacks some. The sample includes about 600,000 clones, approximately 97% of them seen just once. The material sequenced was naive CD4+ T cells sorted from blood. The receptor set was obtained from a young woman in good health. CDR3s leave out the opening cysteine and the closing phenylalanine or tryptophan.

>TRBV18
ASSPSGTSYEQY
>TRBV7-2
ASSLTRGRPRDTQY
>TRBV28
ASRQPFNEKLF
>TRBV19
ATIRRDVITEAF
>TRBV9
ASSVDGRAKSNQPQH
>TRBV7-9
ASSLTGGGNQPQH
>TRBV7-9
ASSPMRGTYNEQF
>TRBV5-8
ASSFYSYSGSPDTQY
>TRBV28
ASSLPGQGGQETQY
>TRBV7-9
ASSRGDDREQF